This T cell receptor beta chain was identified in a study of T cells after yellow fever vaccination. Study-level points and caveats: Contamination of FACS-sorted repertoires by abundant clonotypes from the bulk population could occur.

UMIs were added to TCR cDNA along with a universal primer site when it was made by 5'RACE template switching. One entry per CDR3 protein, called by TCRdb with MiXCR from the 5' RACE reads. The repertoire has some 290,000 distinct CDR3 sequences, approximately 11% of them found once; the top ten carry under 4%. The germline V and J ends were trimmed by 7 bases and 5 bases, with 11 bases remaining between them. The CDR3 runs 12 residues. CDR1 and CDR2 (germline): MNHNY, SVGAGI (reference sequence). A few counts support this clonotype. Its antigen is not identified. The sample in question was CD4+ T cells sorted from PBMCs, obtained 45 days after the yellow fever booster vaccination. The receptor's source is a man younger than 30 who received the YFV17D yellow fever vaccine. This chain links TRBV6-6 with TRBJ1-2; D perhaps matches TRBD1 (5 bases). CDR3 nucleotide sequence: TGTGCCAGCACCTCGGACATGTATGGCTACACCTTC. The encoded protein is CASTSDMYGYTF.